Listed below are T cell receptor beta chains from one sample, sequenced in a study of tumor-infiltrating lymphocytes in primary liver carcinoma. TCRdb reprocessed the multiplex PCR reads with MiXCR, giving one entry per CDR3 protein. The sample gives under 200,000 distinct CDR3 sequences, less than 65% of which show up once; roughly 7% is in the top ten. Sequenced material: peripheral blood. The source is a woman aged 55-70 years with primary liver carcinoma and hepatitis B virus infection. Each CDR3 is given with its conserved first and last residue. The order of the fields is CDR3 DNA, CDR3 protein, V gene, J gene, D gene, clone size. A D gene is named only where the DNA matches it firmly. Size is stated for part of the rows, as once, few or many counts, or as a class when the clone is expanded.

CDR3nt: TGCAGCGTTGTGAGGGGGACTAATTCCTACAAGCAGTACTTC
CDR3aa: CSVVRGTNSYKQYF
v_gene: TRBV29-1
j_gene: TRBJ2-7
d_gene: NA
abundance: NA

CDR3nt: TGTGCCAGCAGCTTATTTCCCCGAGTGAACACTGAAGCTTTCTTT
CDR3aa: CASSLFPRVNTEAFF
v_gene: TRBV7-9
j_gene: TRBJ1-1
d_gene: NA
abundance: NA

CDR3nt: TGTACCAGCAGCCCCCGTCAGACAGAAAACTATGACTACACCTTC
CDR3aa: CTSSPRQTENYDYTF
v_gene: TRBV11-2
j_gene: TRBJ1-2
d_gene: NA
abundance: NA

CDR3nt: TGTGCCAGCAGCACACGGGTAGGAAACATTCAATACTTC
CDR3aa: CASSTRVGNIQYF
v_gene: TRBV11-2
j_gene: TRBJ2-4
d_gene: NA
abundance: NA

CDR3nt: TGTGCCAGCAGTTACGGTATGGGAGCAACTAATGAAAAACTGTTTTTT
CDR3aa: CASSYGMGATNEKLFF
v_gene: TRBV6-2/TRBV6-3
j_gene: TRBJ1-4
d_gene: NA
abundance: many

CDR3nt: TGTGCCAGCAGCGTTAACTCTGGAAACACCATATATTTT
CDR3aa: CASSVNSGNTIYF
v_gene: TRBV12-3/TRBV12-4
j_gene: TRBJ1-3
d_gene: NA
abundance: many

CDR3nt: TGTGCCAGCAGCCACCGGGACAGGGTCTCAGGTTTCTCTGAAGCTTTCTTT
CDR3aa: CASSHRDRVSGFSEAFF
v_gene: TRBV11-1
j_gene: TRBJ1-1
d_gene: TRBD1
abundance: NA

CDR3nt: TGTGCCAGCAGCCTCGGACAGGGGGTTCTTAATGATCAGTTCTTC
CDR3aa: CASSLGQGVLNDQFF
v_gene: TRBV11-2
j_gene: TRBJ2-1
d_gene: TRBD1
abundance: NA

CDR3nt: TGTGCCAGCAGTCCCGGTGGGACTAGTGGGAGCCCTGGAGGAGTCTTC
CDR3aa: CASSPGGTSGSPGGVF
v_gene: TRBV28
j_gene: TRBJ2-5
d_gene: TRBD2
abundance: few

CDR3nt: TGCGCCAGCAGTCAGACTAGCGGCCACCAAGAGACCCAGTACTTC
CDR3aa: CASSQTSGHQETQYF
v_gene: TRBV10-2
j_gene: TRBJ2-5
d_gene: TRBD2
abundance: NA

CDR3nt: TGTGCCAGCAGCTTAAGGGGGGAGAAGGAGACCCAGTACTTC
CDR3aa: CASSLRGEKETQYF
v_gene: TRBV13
j_gene: TRBJ2-5
d_gene: NA
abundance: NA

CDR3nt: TGCAGCGTGACCACGGTCGATGAGCAGTTCTTC
CDR3aa: CSVTTVDEQFF
v_gene: TRBV4-1
j_gene: TRBJ2-1
d_gene: NA
abundance: NA

CDR3nt: TGTGCCAAAAGCTTAGCGGACGGCATGAACACTGAAGCTTTCTTT
CDR3aa: CAKSLADGMNTEAFF
v_gene: TRBV7-9
j_gene: TRBJ1-1
d_gene: NA
abundance: NA

CDR3nt: TGCGCCAGCAGCTTCGTAGGAACCGGGGAGCTGTTTTTT
CDR3aa: CASSFVGTGELFF
v_gene: TRBV4-1
j_gene: TRBJ2-2
d_gene: NA
abundance: many

CDR3nt: TGTGCCAGCGGCCAAGAAGTTGTTGGCTCCTACAATGAACAGTTCTTC
CDR3aa: CASGQEVVGSYNEQFF
v_gene: TRBV4-2
j_gene: TRBJ2-1
d_gene: NA
abundance: NA

CDR3nt: TGCGCCAGCAGCTTTACCTTGGACAGGGGGACTTTCTTT
CDR3aa: CASSFTLDRGTFF
v_gene: TRBV5-1
j_gene: TRBJ1-1
d_gene: TRBD1
abundance: few

CDR3nt: TGCAGGATTGACCCTGGGCGGGGAGACTATGGCTACACCTTC
CDR3aa: CRIDPGRGDYGYTF
v_gene: TRBV29-1
j_gene: TRBJ1-2
d_gene: NA
abundance: once

CDR3nt: TGCAGCGCGTATTCAGGATTTCAAGAGACTCAGAACTTC
CDR3aa: CSAYSGFQETQNF
v_gene: TRBV29-1
j_gene: TRBJ2-5
d_gene: NA
abundance: NA

CDR3nt: TGTGCCAGCAGCTTACTAGCGGGAGGGGAGGAGCAGTACTTC
CDR3aa: CASSLLAGGEEQYF
v_gene: TRBV13
j_gene: TRBJ2-7
d_gene: TRBD2
abundance: NA

CDR3nt: TGTGCCAGCAGCCAGCAAAGCCCCCCCGGGATTAGCGACTTC
CDR3aa: CASSQQSPPGISDF
v_gene: TRBV6-6
j_gene: TRBJ2-7
d_gene: NA
abundance: many

CDR3nt: TGTGCCAGCAGCCGTAGCCCCCAGGAGACCCTGTACTTC
CDR3aa: CASSRSPQETLYF
v_gene: TRBV11-2
j_gene: TRBJ2-5
d_gene: NA
abundance: NA

CDR3nt: TGTGCCAGCAGCATGGCGGGGGTGAAGAATGAAAAACAGTTTTTT
CDR3aa: CASSMAGVKNEKQFF
v_gene: TRBV11-2
j_gene: TRBJ1-4
d_gene: NA
abundance: NA

CDR3nt: TGTGCCAGCAGCTTAACGAACCGTGATGAGCAGTTCTTC
CDR3aa: CASSLTNRDEQFF
v_gene: TRBV7-3
j_gene: TRBJ2-1
d_gene: NA
abundance: NA

CDR3nt: TGTGCCAGCACTCGTGGGGGGGAGAACATTGAGGCTTTCTTT
CDR3aa: CASTRGGENIEAFF
v_gene: TRBV11-2
j_gene: TRBJ1-1
d_gene: NA
abundance: NA

CDR3nt: TGTGCCAGCGGCCTGGACAGACTGTCGGATGAAAAACTGTTTTTT
CDR3aa: CASGLDRLSDEKLFF
v_gene: TRBV5-6
j_gene: TRBJ1-4
d_gene: NA
abundance: NA

CDR3nt: TGTGCCAGCAGCTATCAGGGAGGAGCTTTCTTT
CDR3aa: CASSYQGGAFF
v_gene: TRBV5-4
j_gene: TRBJ1-1
d_gene: NA
abundance: NA

CDR3nt: TGTACCAGCAGCTTACCAGGAATAGCCAGAAACATTCAGTACTTC
CDR3aa: CTSSLPGIARNIQYF
v_gene: TRBV11-2
j_gene: TRBJ2-4
d_gene: NA
abundance: NA

CDR3nt: TGTGCCAGCAGCTCTGTTTCGGGAGGTGGCTACGAGCAGTACTTC
CDR3aa: CASSSVSGGGYEQYF
v_gene: TRBV5-4
j_gene: TRBJ2-7
d_gene: TRBD2
abundance: NA

CDR3nt: TGCAGCGTTCCGGGATTAGCGGGATCCACATATACGCAGTATTTT
CDR3aa: CSVPGLAGSTYTQYF
v_gene: TRBV29-1
j_gene: TRBJ2-3
d_gene: TRBD2
abundance: NA

CDR3nt: TGTACCAGCAGACTATCAGCGACGAACACCGGGGAGCTGTTTTTT
CDR3aa: CTSRLSATNTGELFF
v_gene: TRBV6-5
j_gene: TRBJ2-2
d_gene: NA
abundance: NA

CDR3nt: TGTGCCAGCACCATGAGGGGCTACTACGAGCAGTACTTC
CDR3aa: CASTMRGYYEQYF
v_gene: TRBV12-3/TRBV12-4
j_gene: TRBJ2-7
d_gene: NA
abundance: NA

CDR3nt: TGCGCCAGCAGCTTGTTTGGACTAGCGGGAGTAGGGAGCAATGAGCAGTTCTTC
CDR3aa: CASSLFGLAGVGSNEQFF
v_gene: TRBV5-1
j_gene: TRBJ2-1
d_gene: TRBD2
abundance: few